These 27 T cell receptor beta chains came from one sample sequenced in a study of blood T cell repertoires in COVID-19. Sequenced by immunoSEQ multiplex PCR; TCRdb stores in-frame clones only, minus some. The sample contains hundreds of thousands of clones, approximately 86% of which appear only once. Sequenced input: PBMCs or T cells enriched from blood (not recorded which). Receptors originate from a woman aged 55-70 years who had recovered from COVID-19.

This clone has a handful of counts. The rearrangement uses TRBV19 and TRBJ1-2; the match to TRBD1 covers 7 bases. The CDR3 spans 15 residues. With 5 bases clipped from V and 6 bases from J, the junction kept 12 bases outside the gene matches. Germline V gene data show CDR1 as LNHDA and CDR2 as SQIVND (reference sequence). The CDR3 sequence is CASSPWEQGSDGYTF. The CDR3 nucleotides are TGTGCCAGTAGTCCATGGGAACAGGGGTCGGATGGCTACACCTTC.

The chain employs TRBV5-1 and TRBJ2-2, with a tentative D call TRBD2 (6 bases). CDR3 size: 14 residues. The germline V gene has CDR1 SGHRS and CDR2 YFSETQ. The V gene lost 3 bases and the J gene lost 4 bases, with 10 bases spanning the gap. The CDR3 coding sequence is TGCGCCAGCAGCTCCGGGGGTCTCACCGGGGAGCTGTTTTTT. This encodes CASSSGGLTGELFF.

This rearrangement joins TRBV6-2 or TRBV6-3 to TRBJ1-5; 9 nucleotides align to TRBD1. There are 18 residues in the CDR3. Germline CDR1 and CDR2: MNHEY and SVGEGT. V gave up 1 base and J gave up 0 bases; unmatched junction bases: 7. The CDR3 region has the DNA TGTGCCAGCAGTTACTTTACAGGGGGCTCCTATAGCAATCAGCCCCAGCATTTT. This translates into CASSYFTGGSYSNQPQHF.

This clone was seen more than once but under ten times. This sequence joins TRBV19 and TRBJ1-2, with 7 positions matching TRBD1. V lost 5 bases to trimming and J lost 8 bases; unmatched junction nucleotides: 20. CDR1 LNHDA and CDR2 SQIVND come from the germline V gene (reference sequence). CDR3 size: 17 residues. The DNA for the CDR3 is TGTGCCAGTAGTCAAAGCCGCTCACAACAGGGGAGTGGGGGCTACACCTTC. This gives the protein CASSQSRSQQGSGGYTF.

This sequence joins TRBV19 and TRBJ2-4, with 10 bases that match TRBD2. Germline values: CDR1 LNHDA, CDR2 SQIVND (reference sequence). This CDR3 contains 19 residues. Germline trimming cut 1 base from V and 7 bases from J; bases unmatched to any gene: 16. CDR3 bases: TGTGCCAGTAGTATAGGCCCCCAGCGGGGGGGATCCTTTGGGAACATTCAGTACTTC. Its protein product is CASSIGPQRGGSFGNIQYF.

This sequence joins TRBV6-5 and TRBJ2-4, with a tentative D call TRBD1 (5 bases). Germline V gene sequence: CDR1 MNHEY, CDR2 SVGAGI. The length of the CDR3 is 15 residues. Trimming took off 5 bases at V and 8 bases at J, with 19 bases between the two ends. CDR3 sequence (DNA): TGTGCCAGCAGTACTTCCAGGGCAGGGCCGGACATTCAGTACTTC. It translates to CASSTSRAGPDIQYF.

DNA for the CDR3: TGTGCCAGCAGAAATAGCGGGGGGGAAGAGACCCAGTACTTC. It codes for CASRNSGGEETQYF. The V call is TRBV7-2, the J call TRBJ2-5; 11 bases align to TRBD2. The CDR3 has 14 residues. Germline V gene sequence: CDR1 SGHTA, CDR2 FQGNSA. V lost 6 bases to trimming and J lost 3 bases; unmatched junction nucleotides: 3.

The rearrangement joins TRBV9 to TRBJ2-1, with D possibly TRBD2 on 5 matching bases. This CDR3 contains 14 residues. CDR1 and CDR2 from the germline V gene are SGDLS and YYNGEE. V was shortened by 4 bases and J by 4 bases, with 12 bases between the two germline ends. The chain's CDR3 is CASSPGEIYNEQFF. CDR3 bases: TGTGCCAGCAGCCCCGGGGAGATTTACAATGAGCAGTTCTTC.

Only a few counts were recorded for this clone. The genes are TRBV6-5 and TRBJ2-5; 7 nucleotides agree with TRBD2. This CDR3 is 13 amino acids long. Germline CDR1 MNHEY, CDR2 SVGAGI. The J segment lost 5 bases and the V segment lost 8 bases, leaving 8 bases of the junction unmatched. CDR3 nucleotide sequence: TGTGCCAGCGGGTCCTGGGGGGGTGAGACCCAGTACTTC. Its translation: CASGSWGGETQYF.

J is TRBJ2-4 and V is TRBV5-1, with D possibly matching TRBD1 (5 bases). V shed 4 bases and J shed 6 bases, with 14 bases lying between them. This CDR3 contains 14 residues. Germline V gives CDR1 SGHRS, CDR2 YFSETQ. CDR3 region: CASSGIQGGNIQYF. The CDR3 DNA reads as TGCGCCAGCAGCGGGATCCAGGGTGGAAACATTCAGTACTTC.

The V gene is TRBV19, the J gene TRBJ2-1, with D possibly TRBD1 on 5 matching bases. Trimming removed 4 bases from V and 2 bases from J, with 18 bases in between. Germline assignment: CDR1 LNHDA and CDR2 SQIVND (reference sequence). This CDR3 is built from 17 residues. In DNA, the CDR3 is TGTGCCAGTAGTACTAACCCCCGACAGACAGCCTACAATGAGCAGTTCTTC. Its protein product is CASSTNPRQTAYNEQFF.

This clone was counted a single time. The chain carries TRBV24-1 and TRBJ2-2, with D possibly being TRBD2 (7 bases). V was pared by 3 bases and J by 4 bases, with 14 bases between. Germline loops: CDR1 KGHDR, CDR2 SFDVKD. The CDR3 consists of 16 residues. CDR3 nucleotide sequence: TGTGCCACCAGTGATCCCGGGGGGCGAAGCACCGGGGAGCTGTTTTTT. It translates to CATSDPGGRSTGELFF.

The CDR3 loop reads CASSTTANSNQPQHF. The CDR3 DNA follows: TGTGCCAGTAGTACGACAGCTAATAGCAATCAGCCCCAGCATTTT. The chain couples TRBV19 to TRBJ1-5, with a weak D call TRBD1 (5 bases). The CDR3 consists of 15 residues. The V end lost 4 bases, the J end lost 0 bases, and 10 bases lay between the germline ends. The germline CDR1 and CDR2 sequences are LNHDA and SQIVND (reference sequence).

This clone was seen a few times. The rearrangement uses TRBV7-2 and TRBJ1-4, with D hard to call. Trimming left V 2 bases short and J 8 bases short, with 12 bases between. CDR3 length equals 14 residues. Germline CDR1 is SGHTA and CDR2 is FQGNSA. The CDR3 DNA is TGTGCCAGCAGCTTACGGGGTGTACAGGAAAAACTGTTTTTT. As protein: CASSLRGVQEKLFF.

The chain carries TRBV30 and TRBJ2-1, with D maybe TRBD1 (5 bases). The germline V gene has CDR1 GTSNPN and CDR2 SVGIG (reference sequence). V was clipped by 1 base and J by 8 bases, with 12 bases between them. The CDR3 is 13 amino acids. Here the CDR3 DNA reads TGTGCCTGGAGTGCCGACGTAGGGGATGAGCAGTTCTTC. This encodes CAWSADVGDEQFF.

This rearrangement joins TRBV27 to TRBJ2-5; tentative D call: TRBD2 (5 bases). V was pared by 7 bases and J by 1 base, with 13 bases between. CDR3 size: 14 residues. The germline V gene has CDR1 MNHEY and CDR2 SMNVEV (reference sequence). The CDR3: CASKPGFFQETQYF. The CDR3 coding sequence is TGTGCCAGCAAGCCGGGGTTTTTCCAAGAGACCCAGTACTTC.

The chain employs TRBV24-1 and TRBJ2-3, with D tentatively TRBD1 (6 bases). The CDR3 spans 16 residues. V lost 8 bases and J 0 bases, leaving 17 bases between the germline ends. Germline V gene sequence: CDR1 KGHDR, CDR2 SFDVKD. The CDR3 here is CATTKPRQGSTDTQYF. As DNA, the CDR3 is TGTGCCACCACCAAACCTAGGCAGGGGAGCACAGATACGCAGTATTTT.

This clone was seen more than once but under ten times. J is TRBJ1-5 and V is TRBV27, with D possibly matching TRBD1 (5 bases). V lost 3 bases and J 5 bases, leaving 14 bases between the germline ends. The CDR3 runs 15 residues. In germline, CDR1 is MNHEY, CDR2 SMNVEV (reference sequence). CDR3 protein: CASSFRRGIDQPQHF. CDR3 nucleotide sequence: TGTGCCAGCAGTTTCCGGAGGGGAATAGATCAGCCCCAGCATTTT.

The chain recombines TRBV4-2 with TRBJ2-3; TRBD2 aligns across 12 bases. The J segment lost 2 bases and the V segment lost 2 bases, leaving 8 bases of the junction unmatched. CDR3 length equals 18 residues. CDR1 is LGHNA, CDR2 YNFKEQ, per germline. The CDR3 DNA is TGTGCCAGCAGCCAAACACTAGCGGGGGGCCGGGTCACAGATACGCAGTATTTT. It encodes CASSQTLAGGRVTDTQYF.

The chain has TRBV28 and TRBJ2-2; 7 bases agree with TRBD1. The CDR3 consists of 15 residues. CDR1 is MDHEN and CDR2 is SYDVKM in the germline V gene. J lost 4 bases, V lost 4 bases, and 6 bases had no gene match. The CDR3 sequence: CASSSGGPGTGELFF. The CDR3 region has the DNA TGTGCCAGCAGTTCAGGGGGACCGGGCACCGGGGAGCTGTTTTTT.

The rearrangement links TRBV25-1 to TRBJ1-6, with 7 bases matching TRBD1. Looked up from germline, CDR1 is MGHDK and CDR2 is SYGVNS. The CDR3 is 14 residues long. V gave up 6 bases and J gave up 8 bases; unmatched junction bases: 7. CDR3 coding DNA: TGTGCCAGCAGACGACAGGGTTTTGATTCACCCCTCCACTTT. Its protein is CASRRQGFDSPLHF.

The chain combines TRBV5-1 with TRBJ2-5, with 12 positions matching TRBD2. After removal of 0 bases from V and 3 bases from J, the junction contained 6 bases not matched to a gene. The CDR3 runs 17 residues. Germline values: CDR1 SGHRS, CDR2 YFSETQ. This chain's CDR3 is CASSLGTSGALEETQYF. CDR3 coding DNA: TGCGCCAGCAGCTTGGGGACTAGCGGGGCACTCGAAGAGACCCAGTACTTC.

The chain has TRBV5-1 and TRBJ1-4; 9 nucleotides align to TRBD1. Per germline, CDR1 SGHRS and CDR2 YFSETQ. The CDR3 covers 14 residues. Losses at the gene ends were 4 bases for V and 7 bases for J; bases not matched to a gene: 5. The CDR3 DNA sequence: TGCGCCAGCAGCCCGGACAGGGGAGTTGAAAAACTGTTTTTT. Its protein is CASSPDRGVEKLFF. Complete variable domain (other parts from reference TRBV5-1 and TRBJ1-4): KAGVTQTPRYLIKTRGQQVTLSCSPISGHRSVSWYQQTPGQGLQFLFEYFSETQRNKGNFPGRFSGRQFSNSRSEMNVSTLELGDSALYLCASSPDRGVEKLFFGSGTQLSVL.

V gene TRBV7-9 combines with J gene TRBJ1-2; weak D call: TRBD1 (5 bases). The CDR3 totals 13 residues. Between the trimmed V and J ends, which lost 5 bases and 8 bases, there was a span of 15 bases. In germline, CDR1 is SEHNR, CDR2 FQNEAQ (reference sequence). CDR3 nucleotide sequence: TGTGCCAGCAGCCTGGGGCTTGCGGCGGGCTACACCTTC. Translation: CASSLGLAAGYTF.

This chain connects TRBV7-2 to TRBJ2-1; TRBD1 matches 7 bases. Germline CDR1 SGHTA, CDR2 FQGNSA. Germline trimming cut 1 base from V and 2 bases from J; bases unmatched to any gene: 5. The CDR3 length is 16 residues. The CDR3 loop is CASSLVGTGAYNEQFF. Written as DNA, the CDR3 is TGTGCCAGCAGCTTAGTCGGAACAGGGGCCTACAATGAGCAGTTCTTC. Drawing the rest from reference TRBV7-2 and TRBJ2-1, the complete variable domain is GAGVSQSPSNKVTEKGKDVELRCDPISGHTALYWYRQSLGQGLEFLIYFQGNSAPDKSGLPSDRFSAERTGGSVSTLTIQRTQQEDSAVYLCASSLVGTGAYNEQFFGPGTRLTVL.

The chain employs TRBV28 and TRBJ2-2; a possible D gene is TRBD1 (6 bases). Trimming removed 2 bases at V and 5 bases at J, with 18 bases between. From germline, CDR1 is MDHEN and CDR2 SYDVKM. The CDR3 has 17 residues. The CDR3 protein is CASSLSSGDTMTGELFF. CDR3 DNA: TGTGCCAGCAGTTTAAGTTCTGGGGACACAATGACCGGGGAGCTGTTTTTT. Together with reference TRBV28 and TRBJ2-2, the CDR3 gives the full variable domain: DVKVTQSSRYLVKRTGEKVFLECVQDMDHENMFWYRQDPGLGLRLIYFSYDVKMKEKGDIPEGYSVSREKKERFSLILESASTNQTSMYLCASSLSSGDTMTGELFFGEGSRLTVL.

This chain links TRBV11-2 with TRBJ1-6, with a weak D call TRBD1 (5 bases). CDR3 length: 19 amino acids. Trimming removed 1 base from V and 1 base from J, with 17 bases in between. CDR1 is SGHAT, CDR2 FQNNGV, per germline. CDR3: CASSLVGDGYRSYNSPLHF. The DNA for the CDR3 is TGTGCCAGCAGCTTAGTAGGAGACGGGTACAGGTCCTATAATTCACCCCTCCACTTT.